These T cell receptor beta chains were read from a single sample in a study of shared clonotypes between healthy human individuals. Data came from immunoSEQ multiplex PCR; TCRdb stores just in-frame clones and leaves some out. The top ten hold under 15% of the sample, which has fewer than 550,000 clones, about 79% seen once. Sequenced material: PBMCs. The receptors here all came from a woman between 40 and 50 years old in good health. Some clones in this sample may be carry-over from other donors' samples. Each CDR3 is given with its conserved first and last residue. A D gene is named only where the DNA matches it firmly. Clone size, where shown, is once, few, many, or a class for clones that have expanded.

abundance: NA; v_gene: TRBV10-3; j_gene: TRBJ1-2; d_gene: NA; CDR3nt: TGTGCCATCAGTGAGTCGATCGGAGGGGAACGGGGCGATGGCTACACCTTC; CDR3aa: CAISESIGGERGDGYTF
abundance: NA; v_gene: TRBV5-4; j_gene: TRBJ1-2; d_gene: NA; CDR3nt: NA; CDR3aa: CASSTSGGPSYGYTF
abundance: NA; v_gene: TRBV10-1; j_gene: TRBJ1-5; d_gene: NA; CDR3nt: TGCGCCAGCCGCTATCAGCCCCAGCATTTT; CDR3aa: CASRYQPQHF
abundance: NA; v_gene: TRBV4-3; j_gene: TRBJ2-3; d_gene: NA; CDR3nt: TGCGCCAGCAGCCAAGAAGGACAGAGCACAGATACGCAGTATTTT; CDR3aa: CASSQEGQSTDTQYF
abundance: NA; v_gene: TRBV10-3; j_gene: TRBJ2-1; d_gene: TRBD2; CDR3nt: TGTGCCATCAGCACTAGCGGACCTTACAATGAGCAGTTCTTC; CDR3aa: CAISTSGPYNEQFF
abundance: NA; v_gene: TRBV7-8; j_gene: TRBJ1-1; d_gene: NA; CDR3nt: TGTGCCAGCAGCCTCCGACTCCGACAGGCAAAGAACACTGAAGCTTTCTTT; CDR3aa: CASSLRLRQAKNTEAFF
abundance: NA; v_gene: TRBV5-1; j_gene: TRBJ2-7; d_gene: TRBD2; CDR3nt: TGCGCCAGCAGCTTGGAAGGTTTAGCGGGAGGTTACTACGAGCAGTACTTC; CDR3aa: CASSLEGLAGGYYEQYF
abundance: once; v_gene: TRBV21-1; j_gene: TRBJ2-7; d_gene: NA; CDR3nt: TGTGCCAGCAGCAAAGGGCGAGACAGGGGGATCTACGAGCAGTACTTC; CDR3aa: CASSKGRDRGIYEQYF
abundance: NA; v_gene: TRBV7-2; j_gene: TRBJ1-5; d_gene: NA; CDR3nt: TGTGCCAGCAGCTTATCCTGGAGCAATCAGCCCCAGCATTTT; CDR3aa: CASSLSWSNQPQHF
abundance: few; v_gene: TRBV7-9; j_gene: TRBJ1-1; d_gene: NA; CDR3nt: TGTGCCAGCAGCTCTGCGGGCAGTGAAGCTTTCTTT; CDR3aa: CASSSAGSEAFF
abundance: NA; v_gene: TRBV7-8; j_gene: TRBJ2-5; d_gene: TRBD2; CDR3nt: TGTGCCAGCAGCTCCTCGGGACTAGCGGGGAGGGAGACCCAGTACTTC; CDR3aa: CASSSSGLAGRETQYF
abundance: NA; v_gene: TRBV28; j_gene: TRBJ1-5; d_gene: NA; CDR3nt: TGTGCCAGCAGATCCAACTCGGTACTCCAGCATTTT; CDR3aa: CASRSNSVLQHF
abundance: NA; v_gene: TRBV5-1; j_gene: TRBJ1-3; d_gene: NA; CDR3nt: TGCGCCAGTACACCCCGGACAGCCGGAAACACCATATATTTT; CDR3aa: CASTPRTAGNTIYF
abundance: NA; v_gene: TRBV7-2; j_gene: TRBJ1-4; d_gene: NA; CDR3nt: TGTGCCAGCAGCGCGGACAGCCTTATACCAACTAATGAAAAACTGTTTTTT; CDR3aa: CASSADSLIPTNEKLFF
abundance: NA; v_gene: TRBV27; j_gene: TRBJ2-7; d_gene: TRBD1; CDR3nt: TGTGCCAGCAGTTTGGGGACAGGGCGGTACGAGCAGTACTTC; CDR3aa: CASSLGTGRYEQYF
abundance: NA; v_gene: TRBV7-2; j_gene: TRBJ1-5; d_gene: NA; CDR3nt: TGTGCCAGCAGCTTAGGTCCGGGAGCGGGGCAGCCCCAGCATTTT; CDR3aa: CASSLGPGAGQPQHF
abundance: few; v_gene: TRBV15; j_gene: TRBJ2-7; d_gene: TRBD2; CDR3nt: TGTGCCACCAGCAGAGACGCTAGCGGGAGCTACGAGCAGTACTTC; CDR3aa: CATSRDASGSYEQYF
abundance: few; v_gene: TRBV11-2; j_gene: TRBJ2-1; d_gene: NA; CDR3nt: TGTGCCAGCAGCGCCATTAGAGGGTCCTACAATGAGCAGTTCTTC; CDR3aa: CASSAIRGSYNEQFF
abundance: once; v_gene: TRBV18; j_gene: TRBJ1-2; d_gene: NA; CDR3nt: TGTGCCAGCTCAAGGGACCGCAGTGCTAACTATGGCTACACCTTC; CDR3aa: CASSRDRSANYGYTF
abundance: NA; v_gene: TRBV15; j_gene: TRBJ1-6; d_gene: NA; CDR3nt: TGTGCCACCAGCAGAGATGAGCCAACCGCAAGCTCCCTCCACTTT; CDR3aa: CATSRDEPTASSLHF
abundance: NA; v_gene: TRBV4-1; j_gene: TRBJ2-3; d_gene: NA; CDR3nt: TGCGCCAGCAGCCAGCCTGCCTCCTACCCAGATACGCAGTATTTT; CDR3aa: CASSQPASYPDTQYF
abundance: NA; v_gene: TRBV5-1; j_gene: TRBJ1-6; d_gene: TRBD1; CDR3nt: TGCGCCAGCAGATCGGGACAGGGTGATTCACCCCTCCACTTT; CDR3aa: CASRSGQGDSPLHF
abundance: many; v_gene: TRBV28; j_gene: TRBJ2-7; d_gene: TRBD2; CDR3nt: TGTGCCAGCATCCGCAGCGGGAGCTACGAGCAGTACTTC; CDR3aa: CASIRSGSYEQYF
abundance: NA; v_gene: TRBV2; j_gene: TRBJ2-2; d_gene: NA; CDR3nt: TGTGCCAGCAGTGTCGGGCTAGCTCACACCGGGGAGCTGTTTTTT; CDR3aa: CASSVGLAHTGELFF
abundance: few; v_gene: TRBV6-5; j_gene: TRBJ2-4; d_gene: TRBD1; CDR3nt: TGTGCCAGCAGTTACTCAGGGACAGGGCAACGCATTCAGTACTTC; CDR3aa: CASSYSGTGQRIQYF